The source of this T cell receptor (beta chain) is a study of blood T cells in healthy people across ages. Alongside a J-beta primer mix, a sample-barcoded 5' primer served in a second PCR lasting roughly 6 to 11 cycles. TCRdb reanalysed the 5' RACE reads using MiXCR and keeps one entry per CDR3 protein. This table has around 500,000 distinct CDR3 sequences, around 27% appearing once. The study's findings and limits: Higher naive T cell percentage went strongly together with higher TCR beta diversity.

Losses at the gene ends were 6 bases for V and 1 base for J; bases not matched to a gene: 9. Germline V gene data show CDR1 as MNHNS and CDR2 as SASEGT. This CDR3 region has 16 residues. Turning to this clonotype: Its antigen is currently unknown.

The same data also contributed to another study, on T cells of mothers and their children. That paper notes: Donors were three healthy Caucasian mothers and their six children.

The gene calls are TRBV6-1 and TRBJ2-5; TRBD1 aligns across 9 bases. This TCR was sampled from a boy aged 2-15 years in good health. The specimen sequenced was blood. Written as DNA, the CDR3 is TGTGCCAGCAGCCCACTGGACAGGGGTGTCCAAGAGACCCAGTACTTC. It codes for CASSPLDRGVQETQYF.